A selection of T cell receptor beta chains follows, all from one sample in a study of early T cells in non-severe SARS-CoV-2 infection. One entry per CDR3 protein, called by TCRdb with MiXCR from the 5' RACE reads. The data contain about 21,000 distinct CDR3 sequences, 4% of them seen just once; the ten biggest clones take up more than 1.1%. The sequencing sample was made of whole blood. Receptors were obtained from an adult who was a healthcare worker with PCR-confirmed SARS-CoV-2 infection or an uninfected control (not recorded which). Both conserved end residues are trimmed from each CDR3. Fields, in order: V gene, CDR3 length, CDR3 protein.

>TRBV7-8|13
ASSLGTGVLYGYT
>TRBV6-5|11
ASSRDRDTGYT
>TRBV12-3/TRBV12-4|11
ASSPQGSGELF
>TRBV6-5|12
ASRREAGREKLF
>TRBV7-2|13
ASSPRLAGSYEQY
>TRBV2|11
ASTRSNTGELF
>TRBV7-2|12
ASSLGGLDIEQF
>TRBV4-3|12
ASSQDLTGTTQY
>TRBV30|13
AWSVPSLGGYGYT
>TRBV5-1|12
ASSQGVVGETQY
>TRBV9|14
ASSVVGAAGQDTQY
>TRBV11-1|12
ASREQGSASPLH
>TRBV3-1|10
ASSQVENKLF
>TRBV20-1|11
SGGHPIASEQY
>TRBV13|14
ASSRQERVEKYEQY
>TRBV7-6|13
ASSPRGGYSYEQY
>TRBV7-2|12
ASSLAMGGREQF
>TRBV12-3/TRBV12-4|12
ASSSAGGADTQY
>TRBV7-7|13
ASSIGTGGLYEQY
>TRBV10-1|12
ASRLSTGGETQY
>TRBV12-3/TRBV12-4|10
ASRPGQGRHT
>TRBV7-9|16
ASSRGGGIPPKRNEQF
>TRBV9|13
ASSVGASSNQPQH
>TRBV9|14
ASSVYRDRNNSPLH
>TRBV2|11
AIRSGGAYEQY
>TRBV20-1|8
SARSYGYT